Below, 9 T cell receptor beta chains from the same sample are listed, as sequenced in a study of identical twins' blood T cells. TCRdb reprocessed the 5' RACE reads via MiXCR and lists one record per CDR3 protein. The sample consists of 350,000 to 400,000 distinct CDR3 sequences, under 30% of them appearing once. What was sequenced was PBMCs. These receptors originate from a woman between 18 and 50 years old in good health.

This clonotype was detected a few times. The chain employs TRBV12-5 and TRBJ1-2; D unresolved. This CDR3 is built from 13 residues. Germline V gives CDR1 LGHNT, CDR2 FRNRAP. The CDR3 sequence is CASAAGVNYGYTF. The CDR3, as DNA: TGTGCCTCAGCCGCTGGCGTAAACTATGGCTACACCTTC.

The genes are TRBV15 and TRBJ1-5; perhaps TRBD1 as D (6 bases). V was shortened by 0 bases and J by 3 bases, with 9 bases between the two germline ends. Germline V gene data show CDR1 as LNHNV and CDR2 as YYDKDF (reference sequence). CDR3 size: 15 residues. The CDR3 DNA follows: TGTGCCACCAGCAGAGAAGGACAGCTCAATCAGCCCCAGCATTTT. Protein product: CATSREGQLNQPQHF.

V gene TRBV19 combines with J gene TRBJ2-2, with D unresolved. Per the germline V gene, CDR1 is LNHDA and CDR2 is SQIVND (reference sequence). Trimming took off 3 bases at V and 4 bases at J, with 9 bases between the two ends. This CDR3 is 14 amino acids long. This CDR3 reads CASSILILTGELFF. CDR3 DNA sequence: TGTGCCAGTAGTATTTTGATTCTCACCGGGGAGCTGTTTTTT.

This clonotype was counted a few times. This chain joins TRBV6-6 and TRBJ2-7; TRBD1 aligns across 10 bases. Germline CDR1 reads MNHNY; CDR2 reads SVGAGI (reference sequence). The V and J ends lost 7 bases and 4 bases, in that order; junction bases with no gene match: 7. The CDR3 totals 14 residues. The CDR3 loop reads CASILDRGPYEQYF. DNA of the CDR3: TGTGCCAGCATTCTCGACAGGGGGCCGTACGAGCAGTACTTC.

This clonotype has a handful of counts. J is TRBJ1-5 and V is TRBV27; tentative D call: TRBD1 (6 bases). The CDR3 has 17 amino acids. V was pared by 5 bases and J by 1 base, with 18 bases between. CDR1 is MNHEY, CDR2 SMNVEV, per germline (reference sequence). The CDR3 bases are TGTGCCAGCAGTCCGACGAGGGGGATTTCGAGCAATCAGCCCCAGCATTTT. It yields the protein CASSPTRGISSNQPQHF.

In this sample, this clonotype turned up a few times. The chain joins TRBV11-2 to TRBJ2-1; no reliable D call. The germline V and J ends were trimmed by 4 bases and 8 bases, with 9 bases remaining between them. This CDR3 comprises 12 residues. Germline V gives CDR1 SGHAT, CDR2 FQNNGV. The DNA of the CDR3 is TGTGCCAGCAGCTACACCCCGCATGAGCAGTTCTTC. This gives the protein CASSYTPHEQFF.

This chain uses TRBV20-1 with TRBJ2-3, with D uncertain. Germline CDR1 reads DFQATT; CDR2 reads SNEGSKA (reference sequence). The V and J ends lost 3 bases and 4 bases respectively, with 11 bases between them. CDR3 length: 13 amino acids. CDR3 sequence: CSASFVQPDTQYF. The CDR3 nucleotides are TGCAGTGCTAGTTTCGTCCAGCCAGATACGCAGTATTTT.

Notes on this clonotype: One junction end disagrees with the germline gene, perhaps due to a read error. The chain joins TRBV7-9 to TRBJ1-1; D gene ambiguous. Germline values: CDR1 SEHNR, CDR2 FQNEAQ (reference sequence). The CDR3 consists of 11 residues. Written as DNA, the CDR3 is TGTTCCAGCAACCGGAACACTGAAGCTTTCTTT. Protein: CSSNRNTEAFF.

The chain is built from TRBV12-3 or TRBV12-4 and TRBJ1-3; weak D call: TRBD1 (5 bases). The CDR3 length is 14 residues. Trimming took 7 bases from V and 4 from J, leaving 14 bases between them. The CDR3: CASKGEGLGNTIYF. The CDR3 nucleotides are TGTGCCAGCAAAGGGGAGGGATTGGGAAACACCATATATTTT.